This entry concerns a single T cell receptor beta chain. The entry originates in a study of blood T cell repertoires in COVID-19. Individuals aged roughly 18 to 95 years were recruited from 24 US areas. Recovered status in Cohort 3 required two negative PCRs, clearance, or symptom resolution. Using immunoSEQ multiplex PCR, the repertoire was profiled, and TCRdb retains in-frame clones only, with some absent. Of 200,000 to 250,000 clones in the sample, roughly four fifths were seen once. This receptor was obtained from a man between 35 and 55 years old who had recovered from COVID-19. Source material: PBMCs or T cells enriched from blood (not recorded which).

CDR3 sequence: CASSLGGNYGYTF. The CDR3 DNA reads as TGTGCCAGCAGTTTAGGGGGGAACTATGGCTACACCTTC. The V gene is TRBV27, the J gene TRBJ1-2, with D possibly being TRBD1 (5 bases). V lost 2 bases to trimming and J lost 2 bases, with 6 bases between them. Germline CDR1 reads MNHEY; CDR2 reads SMNVEV (reference sequence). The CDR3 is 13 residues long.